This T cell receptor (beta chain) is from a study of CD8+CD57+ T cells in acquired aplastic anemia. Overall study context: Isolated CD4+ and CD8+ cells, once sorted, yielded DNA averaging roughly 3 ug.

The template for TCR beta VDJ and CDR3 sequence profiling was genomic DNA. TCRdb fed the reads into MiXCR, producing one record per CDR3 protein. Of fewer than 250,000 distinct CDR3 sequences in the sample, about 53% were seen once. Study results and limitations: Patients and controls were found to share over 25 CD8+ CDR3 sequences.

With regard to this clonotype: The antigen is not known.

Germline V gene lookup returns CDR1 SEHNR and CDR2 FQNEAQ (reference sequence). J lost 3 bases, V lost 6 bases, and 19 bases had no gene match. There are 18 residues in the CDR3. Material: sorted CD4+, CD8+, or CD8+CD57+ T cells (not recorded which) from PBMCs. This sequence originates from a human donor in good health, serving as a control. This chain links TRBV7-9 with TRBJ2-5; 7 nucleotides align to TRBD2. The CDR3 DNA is TGTGCCAGCAGTTTCTTGGCCTTGAGCGGGGCAAACGAAGAGACCCAGTACTTC. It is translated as CASSFLALSGANEETQYF.